These 15 T cell receptor beta chains were all obtained from the same sample, sequenced in a study of beta chain features in type 1 diabetes (dated by TCRdb to the late 2010s). The research as a whole found: A moderate but significant shortening of TCRB CDR3 length was observed in type 1 diabetes patients in all four CD4+ subsets.

Library creation used the immunoSEQ multiplex PCR assay. All of the isolated RNA was reverse transcribed with the High Capacity cDNA Reverse Transcription Kit, so expressed TCRB transcripts were sequenced. Not all clones reach the TCRdb copy of this immuneACCESS table, which keeps in-frame sequences only. Checked studies attribute under half of the gap to unresolved V genes and leave the rest unexplained. Across this sample there are 160,000 or so clones, with roughly 10% seen only once. Roughly 0.7% of the sample rests with the top ten. What these receptors recognize is not known. Sequencing was performed on central memory CD4+ T cells from blood. All receptors derive from a woman aged 30 to 39 with type 1 diabetes.

This clone was found a few times. The chain joins TRBV6-5 to TRBJ1-1, with D hard to call. Trimming stripped 6 bases from V and 6 bases from J, with 11 bases between. The CDR3 extends over 12 amino acids. CDR1 and CDR2 (germline): MNHEY, SVGAGI. CDR3 nucleotides: TGTGCCAGCAGCCGAAACGGAGCTGAAGCTTTCTTT. Translated, it gives CASSRNGAEAFF.

This clone was counted only a few times. The chain has TRBV5-1 and TRBJ2-5; 12 bases align to TRBD2. CDR1 SGHRS and CDR2 YFSETQ come from the germline V gene. The CDR3 loop spans 15 amino acids. V shed 4 bases, J shed 2 bases, and the junction held 3 bases outside the gene matches. CDR3 sequence (DNA): TGCGCCAGCAGCATACTAGCGGGGGGTCAAGAGACCCAGTACTTC. Translation gives CASSILAGGQETQYF.

This clone was counted only a few times. V gene TRBV29-1 combines with J gene TRBJ2-5, with D possibly TRBD2 on 6 matching bases. V was pared by 4 bases and J by 1 base, with 19 bases between. The germline gives CDR1 SQVTM, CDR2 ANQGSEA. The CDR3 is 16 residues long. This chain's CDR3 is CSVGRPWAGFQETQYF. The DNA for the CDR3 is TGCAGCGTTGGCAGGCCGTGGGCGGGGTTCCAAGAGACCCAGTACTTC. The variable domain in full, completed from reference TRBV29-1 and TRBJ2-5, reads SAVISQKPSRDICQRGTSLTIQCQVDSQVTMMFWYRQQPGQSLTLIATANQGSEATYESGFVIDKFPISRPNLTFSTLTVSNMSPEDSSIYLCSVGRPWAGFQETQYFGPGTRLLVL.

There are a few counts of this clone. V gene TRBV4-1 combines with J gene TRBJ2-1, with 8 bases that match TRBD2. Germline CDR1 and CDR2: MGHRA and YSYEKL. This CDR3 is built from 16 residues. The trim removed 0 bases at V and 6 bases at J, leaving 7 bases unmatched. The CDR3 DNA sequence: TGCGCCAGCAGCCAAGATCGAGCGGGAGCCATCAATGAGCAGTTCTTC. Its protein product is CASSQDRAGAINEQFF.

This clone showed up just a few times. The chain has TRBV6-1 and TRBJ1-2; a possible D gene is TRBD1 (6 bases). The CDR3 runs to 14 residues. Germline V gene data show CDR1 as MNHNS and CDR2 as SASEGT. V was pared by 1 base and J by 6 bases, with 12 bases between. CDR3 nucleotides: TGTGCCAGCAGTGAAGGGGCAGGGGCGGATGGCTACACCTTC. Its protein is CASSEGAGADGYTF.

This clone was seen a few times. This chain uses TRBV30 with TRBJ1-2, with D tentatively TRBD1 (6 bases). This CDR3 has 14 residues. Trimming shortened V by 3 bases and J by 4 bases, and 15 bases separated the two germline ends. From germline, CDR1 is GTSNPN and CDR2 SVGIG (reference sequence). CDR3 nucleotide sequence: TGTGCCTGGAGCGCGATCGGGGGGGCCTATGGCTACACCTTC. Protein: CAWSAIGGAYGYTF.

A few counts support this clone. The V and J genes are TRBV18 and TRBJ2-5, with TRBD1 identical over 7 bases. The germline gives CDR1 KGHSH, CDR2 LQKENI. V gave up 1 base and J gave up 1 base; unmatched junction bases: 3. This CDR3 contains 15 residues. CDR3: CASSPRDSLQETQYF. The CDR3 bases are TGTGCCAGCTCACCACGGGACAGCCTCCAAGAGACCCAGTACTTC.

In this sample, this clone turned up a few times. The rearrangement joins TRBV5-4 to TRBJ2-5; possible D gene TRBD1, 5 bases. The ends were cut back, 4 bases at V and 1 base at J, with 14 bases in the middle. Germline loops: CDR1 SGHNT, CDR2 YYREEE (reference sequence). The CDR3 is made up of 15 amino acids. The CDR3 DNA reads TGTGCCAGCAGCCAAGAGCGACAGTCCCAAGAGACCCAGTACTTC. Protein product: CASSQERQSQETQYF.

The rearrangement links TRBV2 to TRBJ1-1; 7 bases map to TRBD1. This CDR3 comprises 13 residues. V was clipped by 6 bases and J by 5 bases; unmatched bases: 6. Germline CDR1 and CDR2: SNHLY and FYNNEI. CDR3 loop: CASSTGEETEAFF. In DNA, the CDR3 is TGTGCCAGCAGCACAGGGGAAGAGACTGAAGCTTTCTTT.

The V gene is TRBV28, the J gene TRBJ2-1; 8 positions agree with TRBD2. The CDR3 is 13 amino acids. Germline CDR1 and CDR2: MDHEN and SYDVKM. After removal of 8 bases from V and 10 bases from J, the junction contained 10 bases not matched to a gene. The CDR3 DNA reads TGTGCCAGCGAGGGGGTAGCGGGACTAGAGCAGTTCTTC. Amino acid sequence: CASEGVAGLEQFF.

This clone was seen more than once but under ten times. The CDR3 DNA is TGTGCCACCAGCAGAGATCGTGGCACTAGCGGTCCGAACACCGGGGAGCTGTTTTTT. It codes for CATSRDRGTSGPNTGELFF. This rearrangement joins TRBV15 to TRBJ2-2, with 8 bases aligning to TRBD2. The J segment lost 0 bases and the V segment lost 0 bases, leaving 9 bases of the junction unmatched. Germline CDR1 LNHNV, CDR2 YYDKDF (reference sequence). The CDR3 consists of 19 residues. Based on the CDR3 plus reference TRBV15 and TRBJ2-2, the full variable domain is DAMVIQNPRYQVTQFGKPVTLSCSQTLNHNVMYWYQQKSSQAPKLLFHYYDKDFNNEADTPDNFQSRRPNTSFCFLDIRSPGLGDTAMYLCATSRDRGTSGPNTGELFFGEGSRLTVL.

This clone was seen more than once but under ten times. The V gene is TRBV7-3, the J gene TRBJ2-3; 7 nucleotides align to TRBD2. With V trimmed by 3 bases and J by 0 bases, 3 bases remained unmatched. The CDR3 length is 15 residues. Germline V gene lookup returns CDR1 SGHTA and CDR2 FQGTGA. The CDR3 is CASSFQAGSTDTQYF. In DNA, the CDR3 is TGTGCCAGCAGCTTCCAAGCGGGAAGCACAGATACGCAGTATTTT.

This clone came up a few times. Here the CDR3 DNA reads TGTGCCAGCAGTCTCATGTCGCGGGGAGGCTATGGCTACACCTTC. This translates into CASSLMSRGGYGYTF. The chain joins TRBV28 to TRBJ1-2; D unresolved. The CDR3 has 15 amino acids. Germline V gene lookup returns CDR1 MDHEN and CDR2 SYDVKM. Trimming removed 5 bases at V and 4 bases at J, with 17 bases between.

The V gene is TRBV5-1, the J gene TRBJ2-2; 7 bases are shared with TRBD1. J was trimmed by 4 bases and V by 4 bases; bases with no gene match: 7. CDR3 length: 15 residues. The germline CDR1 and CDR2 sequences are SGHRS and YFSETQ. Here the CDR3 reads CASSTGQLPTGELFF. In nucleotides, the CDR3 is TGCGCCAGCAGCACGGGACAGCTGCCCACCGGGGAGCTGTTTTTT.

This clone has a single count. A much larger clone lies a single base off, so this may be a read error. The V gene is TRBV11-3, the J gene TRBJ1-2; maybe TRBD1 (6 bases). The germline CDR1 and CDR2 sequences are SGHNT and YENEEA. This CDR3 contains 13 residues. The germline V and J ends were trimmed by 3 bases and 4 bases, with 9 bases remaining between them. CDR3 in DNA: TGTGCCAGCAGCTTTGGGACACCCTATGGCTACACCTTC. Amino acids: CASSFGTPYGYTF.